This T cell receptor beta chain originates from a study of T-cell memory formation after mild COVID-19. Findings and limits, study-wide: Contracting clones, day 15 to 85, had balanced CD4/CD8, and later expanders favored CD4+. Clones which contracted sat mainly in CM and EM if CD4+, and in EMRA if CD8+.

This clonotype was detected a few times. Its specificity is unknown. Germline CDR1 and CDR2: SQVTM and ANQGSEA. The CDR3 is 15 amino acids. V lost 7 bases to trimming and J lost 1 base; unmatched junction nucleotides: 10. TCRdb re-called the 5' RACE reads with MiXCR, one entry per CDR3 protein. The repertoire includes a few hundred thousand distinct CDR3 sequences, over 20% of them detected once, and around 12% sits in the top ten. Sample: PBMCs or a T cell subset sorted from them (not recorded which). This TCR was sampled from an adult woman who had mild COVID-19 (a few samples of this study predate the infection). Cell type and time point are not known. The V and J genes are TRBV29-1 and TRBJ2-7; 10 bases line up with TRBD2. The CDR3 loop is CSAYDSGGPSYEQYF. The CDR3 DNA reads TGCAGCGCATACGATAGCGGGGGGCCATCCTACGAGCAGTACTTC.